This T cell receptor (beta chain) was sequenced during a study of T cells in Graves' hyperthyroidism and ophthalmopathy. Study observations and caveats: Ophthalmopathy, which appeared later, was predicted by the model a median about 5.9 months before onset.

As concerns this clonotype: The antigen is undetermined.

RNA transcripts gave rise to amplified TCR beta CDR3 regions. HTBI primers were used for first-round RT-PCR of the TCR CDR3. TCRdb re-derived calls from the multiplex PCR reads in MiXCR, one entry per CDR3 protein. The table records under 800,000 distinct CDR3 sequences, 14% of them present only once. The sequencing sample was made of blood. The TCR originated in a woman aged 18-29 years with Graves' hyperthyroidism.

The CDR3 loop reads CASSVGQNGETQYF. For the CDR3, the DNA is TGTGCCAGCAGCGTAGGACAGAATGGGGAGACCCAGTACTTC. The chain links TRBV9 to TRBJ2-5; D might be TRBD1 (5 bases). CDR3 size: 14 residues. V lost 0 bases and J 5 bases, leaving 11 bases between the germline ends. The germline CDR1 and CDR2 sequences are SGDLS and YYNGEE.